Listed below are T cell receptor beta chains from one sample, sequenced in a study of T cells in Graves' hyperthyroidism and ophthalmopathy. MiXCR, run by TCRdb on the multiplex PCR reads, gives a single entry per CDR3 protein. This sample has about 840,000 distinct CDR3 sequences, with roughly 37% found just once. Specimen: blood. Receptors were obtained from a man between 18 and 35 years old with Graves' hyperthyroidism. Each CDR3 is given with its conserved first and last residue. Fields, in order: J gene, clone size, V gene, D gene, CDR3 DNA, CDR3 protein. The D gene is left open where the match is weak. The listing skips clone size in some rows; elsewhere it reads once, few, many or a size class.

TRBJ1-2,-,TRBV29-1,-,TGCAGCGTTGAAAGGGGTTCCCATGGCTACACCTTC,CSVERGSHGYTF
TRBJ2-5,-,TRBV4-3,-,TGCGCCAGCAGCCAAGATGAGGAGCGGAGCTACCAAGAGACCCAGTACTTC,CASSQDEERSYQETQYF
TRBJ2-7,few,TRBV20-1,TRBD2,TGCAGTGCTAGAAAAAGCGGGGGGGCTTCTCACGAGCAGTACTTC,CSARKSGGASHEQYF
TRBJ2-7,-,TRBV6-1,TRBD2,TGTGCCAGCCATCCTAGCGGGGGCGCCTACGAGCAGTACTTC,CASHPSGGAYEQYF
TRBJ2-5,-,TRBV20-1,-,TGCAGTGCTTCCAGGATAGAAGAGACCCAGTACTTC,CSASRIEETQYF
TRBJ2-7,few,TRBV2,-,TGTGCCAGCAGCCCCCCCACGGCGAGCGAGCAGTACTTC,CASSPPTASEQYF
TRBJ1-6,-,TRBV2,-,TGTGCCAGCAGTGAAACAGGGTCTAGCACAGATAATTCACCCCTCCACTTT,CASSETGSSTDNSPLHF
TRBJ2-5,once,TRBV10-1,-,TGTGCCAGCAGTGGTCGACAGGCGCAAGAGGCCCAGTACTTC,CASSGRQAQEAQYF
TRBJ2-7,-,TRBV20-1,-,TGCAGTGCTAGCCCTGGAGGGAACTACGAGCAGTACTTC,CSASPGGNYEQYF
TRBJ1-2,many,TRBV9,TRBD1,TGTGCCAGCAGCCCCCGGGACAGGGTCATCTATGGCTACACCTTC,CASSPRDRVIYGYTF
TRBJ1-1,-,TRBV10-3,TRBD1,TGTGCCACCCGGGAACAGGGGACTGAAGCTTTCTTT,CATREQGTEAFF
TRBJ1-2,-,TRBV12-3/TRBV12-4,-,TGTGCCACCAGTGGGGTCCGGACGGGCTATGATGGCTACACCTTC,CATSGVRTGYDGYTF
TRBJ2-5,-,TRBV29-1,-,TGCGGAGCGTACCAAGAGACCCAGTACTTC,CGAYQETQYF
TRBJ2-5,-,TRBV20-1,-,TGCAGTGCTAGACTTGGTGTACAAGAGACCCAGTACTTC,CSARLGVQETQYF
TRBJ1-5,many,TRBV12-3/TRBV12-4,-,TGTGCCAGCAGTTTACCAGGGGATCAGCCCCAGCATTTT,CASSLPGDQPQHF
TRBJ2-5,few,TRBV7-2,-,TGTGCCAGCAGCTTACAAAGGCGGAGTGAGACCCAGTACTTC,CASSLQRRSETQYF
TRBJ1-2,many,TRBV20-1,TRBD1,TGCAGTGCTAGTAACAGGGGAGACTATGGCTACACCTTC,CSASNRGDYGYTF
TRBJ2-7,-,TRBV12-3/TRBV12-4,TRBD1,TGTGCCAGCAGACCTAAACCGGGACAGGGGCCCCACGAGCAGTACTTC,CASRPKPGQGPHEQYF
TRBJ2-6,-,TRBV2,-,TGTGCCAGCAGTGATTCGGCAGCGAACACTGAAGCTTTC,CASSDSAANTEAF
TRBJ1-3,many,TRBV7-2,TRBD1,TGTGCCAGCAGCCCGGGACAGGGGCGTCACACCATATATTTT,CASSPGQGRHTIYF
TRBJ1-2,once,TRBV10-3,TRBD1,TGTGCCATCAAGACAGGGGGCTACAAGGGCTACACCTTC,CAIKTGGYKGYTF
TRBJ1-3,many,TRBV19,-,TGTGCCAGCCAAGCGGGGGACACCATATATTTT,CASQAGDTIYF
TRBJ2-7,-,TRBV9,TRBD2,TGTGCCAGCAGCGTAGGAAGACTAGCGGGGGCTTACGAGCAGTACTTC,CASSVGRLAGAYEQYF
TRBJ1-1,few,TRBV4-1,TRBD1,TGCGCCAGCAGCCCCCAAGACAGGGACGCCACTGAAGCTTTCTTT,CASSPQDRDATEAFF
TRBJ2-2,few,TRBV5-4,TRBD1,TGTGCCAGCAGCCCAGGACAGGGGGCGGTCGCCGGGGAGCTGTTTTTT,CASSPGQGAVAGELFF
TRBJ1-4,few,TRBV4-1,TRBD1,TGCGCCAGCAGCCACCGGGACAGAGAACTGTTTTTT,CASSHRDRELFF
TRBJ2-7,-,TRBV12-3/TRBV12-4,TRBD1,TGTGCCAGCAGTCCGTCGACAGGGTACTCCTACGGGCAGTACTTC,CASSPSTGYSYGQYF
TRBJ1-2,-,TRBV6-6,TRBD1,TGTGCCAGCAGTGAGGGACAGGGGTTCGGCTGCACCTTC,CASSEGQGFGCTF
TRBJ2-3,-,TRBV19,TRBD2,TGTGCCAGTAGTGCCCGGGTGTTAGCGGGGACAGATACGCAGTATTTT,CASSARVLAGTDTQYF
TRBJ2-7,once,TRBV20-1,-,TGCAGTCTAGGGGGGGACGAGCAGTACTTC,CSLGGDEQYF
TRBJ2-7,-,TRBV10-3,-,TGTGCCATCAGGCTTTCGGAGGCCGGGGGCATGGACGAGCAGTACTTC,CAIRLSEAGGMDEQYF
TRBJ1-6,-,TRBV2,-,TGTGCCAGCAGTTACTCCGGGGGGAGCTCCTATAATTCACCCCTCCACTTT,CASSYSGGSSYNSPLHF
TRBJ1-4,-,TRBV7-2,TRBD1,TGTGCCAGCAGCCAGGCCGGGACAGGGGAGAAACTGTTTTTT,CASSQAGTGEKLFF